This TCR beta chain was identified in a study of T cell responses to AZD1222 COVID-19 vaccine (dated by TCRdb to the early 2020s). Regarding the complete study: TCR sequencing covered some 240 trial participants: some 210 given two doses of AZD1222 and approximately 26 given two doses of MenACWY control vaccine. Enrollment into the trials was organized by age into subgroups of 18-55, 56-69 and 70-plus years, and those subgroups contained approximately 160, 26 and 62 TCR-sequenced participants, respectively.

Trimmed from V: 4 bases; trimmed from J: 6 bases; junction bases lacking a gene match: 4. The cysteine opens and the phenylalanine closes a CDR3 of 14 amino acids. The entry retains the CDR3 DNA only, 42 bases that are in frame from base 1. The germline V gene (reference sequence) yields LGHDT for CDR1 and YNNKEL for CDR2. The CDR3 regions of human TCRbeta chains were analyzed by immunosequencing. The original methods were these. Repertoire TCRs were checked for matches against a reference library of SARS-CoV-2-specific TCRs that had been generated using the MIRA antigen-specificity platform. Breadth was defined as the fraction of unique TCRs that were SARS-CoV-2-associated. Depth was defined as the fraction of total T cells that were SARS-CoV-2-associated. Using the MIRA data, every spike-specific TCR was mapped to the spike region that the TCR reacted to and assigned to either a CD4 or a CD8 class. Log10-transformed breadth and depth values were compared by one-way ANOVA with Sidak's multiple comparisons tests. Imported from immuneACCESS, the table was reduced by TCRdb to in-frame sequences with V and J called. These copies leave out some clones; in studies compared against another copy, an unresolved V gene accounts for under half, and the cause of the remainder is not known. V, J and clone size reflect that table, while D and trimming were determined from the DNA. The sample profile shows around 150,000 clones; roughly 94% of them were found once. Just over 5% of the sample goes to the ten largest clones.

Interpreted using the paper, the time point label stands for: about 28 days (+/-7) after the second vaccine dose. Because spike-specific TCR depth and breadth did not differ between the two schedules, AZD1222 recipients who got a second dose at roughly 4 weeks were pooled with those who got a second dose at roughly 12 weeks. Samples from vaccinated people were obtained from the UK trials COV001 and COV002, which included a single-blind randomized controlled phase 2/3 trial of AZD1222 (ChAdOx1 nCoV-19) in healthy adults. For TCRbeta chain sequencing, PBMC samples were collected from trial participants at day 0 and at day 28 after the second dose. Summary of the overall study and its limitations: Conclusions about previously exposed vaccinees are limited because only six or seven AZD1222 recipients were SARS-CoV-2 seropositive at baseline. The 56-69-year group was small, and its depth increase did not reach significance, likely because of low power. Participants were mostly white British, with more females than males. The authors suggested clonal diversity may have been underestimated. A significant rise in spike-specific TCR breadth and depth was observed after two AZD1222 doses relative to day 0 and relative to MenACWY recipients. Reportedly, close to half of the unique spike-specific TCRs recognized epitopes lying outside the regions that are mutated in the B.1.351 and B.1.1.7 variants. CD4 TCRs associated with the vaccine covered the entire spike protein, and the dominant responses were in regions 160-218 and 743-854. Because no day 14 peak-response samples were available, repertoires were characterized only after the peak T cell response.

Of note for this clone: Its specific antigen is unknown. No clone much larger than this one lies a single base away; base qualities are absent.

This TCR came from an adult who received the AZD1222 COVID-19 vaccine. The sequence joins TRBV3-1 (or the pseudogene TRBV3-2) to TRBJ2-2, and 8 junctional nucleotides match TRBD2. This material consisted of peripheral blood, taken 28 days after the second AZD1222 dose. The base sequence is TGTGCCAGCAGCCGCTGGACTAGCCCCGGGGAGCTGTTTTTT. Its translation reads: CASSRWTSPGELFF.